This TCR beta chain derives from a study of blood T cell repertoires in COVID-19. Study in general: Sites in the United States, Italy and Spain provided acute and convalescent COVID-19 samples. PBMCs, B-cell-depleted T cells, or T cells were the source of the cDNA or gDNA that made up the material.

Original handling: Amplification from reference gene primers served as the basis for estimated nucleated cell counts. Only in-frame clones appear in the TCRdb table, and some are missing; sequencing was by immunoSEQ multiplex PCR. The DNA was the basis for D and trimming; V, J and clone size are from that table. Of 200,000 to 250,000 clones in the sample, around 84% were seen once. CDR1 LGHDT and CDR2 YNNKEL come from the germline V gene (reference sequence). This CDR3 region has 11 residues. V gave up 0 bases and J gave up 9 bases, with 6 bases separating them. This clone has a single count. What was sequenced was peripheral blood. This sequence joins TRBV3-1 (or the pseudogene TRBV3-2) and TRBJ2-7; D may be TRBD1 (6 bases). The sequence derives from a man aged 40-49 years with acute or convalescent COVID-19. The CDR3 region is CASSQEGGQYF. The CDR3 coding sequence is TGTGCCAGCAGCCAAGAAGGGGGGCAGTACTTC.